Following are 11 T cell receptor beta chains from one sample sequenced in a study of blood T cell repertoires in COVID-19. Profiling relied on immunoSEQ multiplex PCR, and the TCRdb table lists in-frame clones only, not all of them. The repertoire holds about 98,000 clones, about 89% seen once, with about 9.4% in the top ten. The specimen sequenced was peripheral blood. These receptors were collected from a man aged 50 to 60 with acute or convalescent COVID-19.

The rearrangement joins TRBV18 to TRBJ1-1; D might be TRBD1 (6 bases). The V end was cut by 3 bases, the J end by 5 bases, with 13 bases between. This CDR3 spans 14 amino acids. CDR1 and CDR2 from the germline V gene are KGHSH and LQKENI. CDR3 protein: CASSPEGGRTEAFF. CDR3 nucleotides: TGTGCCAGCTCACCTGAGGGGGGGAGGACTGAAGCTTTCTTT.

The rearrangement joins TRBV19 to TRBJ1-2; 11 positions match TRBD1. The CDR3 covers 16 residues. V lost 10 bases and J lost 3; bases outside the gene matches: 13. Germline V gives CDR1 LNHDA, CDR2 SQIVND (reference sequence). CDR3 nucleotides: TGTGCCACCCATCGGACAGGGGGCTTCCGATACTATGGCTACACCTTC. Translating gives CATHRTGGFRYYGYTF.

The table lists this clone with a count of one. The CDR3 loop reads CASSPGFGTNEKLFF. In nucleotides, the CDR3 is TGTGCCAGCAGTCCAGGGTTTGGTACTAATGAAAAACTGTTTTTT. V is TRBV2 and J is TRBJ1-4, with D perhaps TRBD1 (5 bases). V was pared by 5 bases and J by 2 bases, with 12 bases between. CDR1 is SNHLY and CDR2 is FYNNEI in the germline V gene. The CDR3 is made up of 15 amino acids. Looking up the rest from reference TRBV2 and TRBJ1-4 gives the full variable domain: EPEVTQTPSHQVTQMGQEVILRCVPISNHLYFYWYRQILGQKVEFLVSFYNNEISEKSEIFDDQFSVERPDGSNFTLKIRSTKLEDSAMYFCASSPGFGTNEKLFFGSGTQLSVL.

This clone was counted only a few times. The DNA for the CDR3 is TGTGCCAGCAGCTTAACGATTGACTCGCGCCAGGAGCAGTACTTC. This gives the protein CASSLTIDSRQEQYF. This chain uses TRBV9 with TRBJ2-7; no definite D call. V gave up 4 bases and J gave up 7 bases, with 21 bases separating them. This CDR3 contains 15 residues. Germline V gene lookup returns CDR1 SGDLS and CDR2 YYNGEE.

This sequence joins TRBV4-1 and TRBJ2-7, with 10 bases identical to TRBD1. This CDR3 comprises 13 residues. Trimming cost V 6 bases and J 6 bases; bases outside gene matches: 5. The germline CDR1 and CDR2 sequences are MGHRA and YSYEKL. The CDR3 bases are TGCGCCAGCAGTGGGACAGGGGTAGGCGAGCAGTACTTC. Translated: CASSGTGVGEQYF.

This chain uses TRBV7-2 with TRBJ1-5, with D uncertain. CDR1 is SGHTA, CDR2 FQGNSA, per germline. This CDR3 has 15 residues. V lost 2 bases and J lost 9, with 17 bases in between. The DNA of the CDR3 is TGTGCCAGCAGCTTATTGGCCGGTAAACCGGGGCCCCAGCATTTT. Translating it yields CASSLLAGKPGPQHF.

The chain couples TRBV19 to TRBJ2-7, with TRBD2 matching over 13 bases. The CDR3 sequence is 17 residues long. The V gene end was trimmed by 4 bases and the J gene end by 1 base; junction bases not matched to a gene: 7. From germline, CDR1 is LNHDA and CDR2 SQIVND (reference sequence). The CDR3 nucleotides read TGTGCCAGTAGTAAACTAGCGGGAGGGCCCTTATCCTACGAGCAGTACTTC. It is translated as CASSKLAGGPLSYEQYF.

The chain combines TRBV6-6 with TRBJ1-5; TRBD1 aligns across 12 bases. Germline loops: CDR1 MNHNY, CDR2 SVGAGI (reference sequence). The CDR3 has 17 residues. The trim removed 5 bases at V and 7 bases at J, leaving 12 bases unmatched. This CDR3 is CASSLSGTGGSGQPQHF. CDR3 nucleotides: TGTGCCAGCAGTCTTTCAGGGACAGGGGGCTCAGGACAGCCCCAGCATTTT.

The J gene is TRBJ2-7, the V gene TRBV18, with D possibly matching TRBD1 (5 bases). Germline CDR1 reads KGHSH; CDR2 reads LQKENI. V shed 1 base and J shed 1 base, with 20 bases lying between them. The CDR3 loop spans 18 amino acids. CDR3 coding DNA: TGTGCCAGCTCACCACTGTCGACGCAAGGGTACAGGTCCTACGAGCAGTACTTC. This codes for CASSPLSTQGYRSYEQYF.

CDR3 in amino acids: CASSLGPGEAFF. CDR3 nucleotide sequence: TGTGCCAGCAGCTTAGGACCGGGTGAAGCTTTCTTT. V and J are TRBV7-9 and TRBJ1-1; D is unclear. V gave up 1 base and J gave up 7 bases, with 7 bases separating them. Per the germline V gene, CDR1 is SEHNR and CDR2 is FQNEAQ (reference sequence). The CDR3 has 12 amino acids.

The chain has TRBV9 and TRBJ1-2, with 7 bases matching TRBD1. The CDR3 runs to 15 residues. In germline, CDR1 is SGDLS, CDR2 YYNGEE. The ends lost 4 bases at V and 4 bases at J; junction bases unmatched: 10. CDR3 nucleotide sequence: TGTGCCAGCAGCCAGGAGACAGGGCCGGCCTATGGCTACACCTTC. It translates to CASSQETGPAYGYTF.